What follows are 10 T cell receptor beta chains derived from one specimen sequenced in a study of blood T cell repertoires in COVID-19. TCRdb's copy holds only in-frame clones and misses some; the assay was immunoSEQ multiplex PCR. The table has 360,000 or so clones, approximately 89% seen once. Specimen: peripheral blood. These receptors originate from a woman aged 55-69 years with COVID-19, enrolled during active disease.

This sequence joins TRBV5-1 and TRBJ1-2; tentative D call: TRBD1 (5 bases). Germline V gives CDR1 SGHRS, CDR2 YFSETQ. This CDR3 contains 14 residues. V lost 0 bases and J 9 bases, leaving 15 bases between the germline ends. CDR3: CASSLGRQGFSYTF. CDR3 nucleotides: TGCGCCAGCAGCTTGGGAAGGCAGGGTTTCAGCTACACCTTC.

This clone has more than one count but fewer than ten. The chain couples TRBV7-8 to TRBJ1-2; D call uncertain. Germline loops: CDR1 SGHVS, CDR2 FQNEAQ. The CDR3 is made up of 18 amino acids. The V end was cut by 1 base, the J end by 8 bases, with 26 bases between. CDR3 sequence (DNA): TGTGCCAGCAGCTTAGACTTCTCCCCCACCACCCGCCAATACGGCTACACCTTC. Translating gives CASSLDFSPTTRQYGYTF.

The chain couples TRBV7-2 to TRBJ2-6, with 10 bases fitting TRBD1. CDR3 length equals 18 residues. J gave up 3 bases and V 2 bases, and 7 bases lay outside the gene matches. Germline CDR1 and CDR2: SGHTA and FQGNSA. In nucleotides, the CDR3 is TGTGCCAGCAGCTTAAGGGACAGGGGATCTTTTGGGGCCAACGTCCTGACTTTC. It codes for CASSLRDRGSFGANVLTF. Based on the CDR3 plus reference TRBV7-2 and TRBJ2-6, the full variable domain is GAGVSQSPSNKVTEKGKDVELRCDPISGHTALYWYRQSLGQGLEFLIYFQGNSAPDKSGLPSDRFSAERTGGSVSTLTIQRTQQEDSAVYLCASSLRDRGSFGANVLTFGAGSRLTVL.

The genes are TRBV6-5 and TRBJ2-7; 10 bases are a match to TRBD2. After removal of 7 bases from V and 1 base from J, the junction contained 7 bases not matched to a gene. The CDR3 is 15 residues long. Germline assignment: CDR1 MNHEY and CDR2 SVGAGI. Here the CDR3 reads CASTPAGGRSYEQYF. CDR3 nucleotides: TGTGCCAGCACTCCAGCGGGGGGGCGATCCTACGAGCAGTACTTC.

This chain links TRBV11-2 with TRBJ2-1; 11 bases are shared with TRBD2. The CDR3 is 18 residues long. Germline V CDR1 and CDR2: SGHAT, FQNNGV. V shed 2 bases, J shed 1 base, and the junction held 7 bases outside the gene matches. The CDR3 DNA sequence: TGTGCCAGCAGCTTACTAGCGGGGGGCCGCATATCCTACAATGAGCAGTTCTTC. Translating it yields CASSLLAGGRISYNEQFF.

V gene TRBV28 combines with J gene TRBJ2-3; 7 positions match TRBD1. Germline V gene sequence: CDR1 MDHEN, CDR2 SYDVKM. V was pared by 6 bases and J by 2 bases, with 5 bases of the junction left unmatched. The CDR3 length is 14 residues. In DNA form, the CDR3 reads TGTGCCAGCAGAGGGACAGCCTTCACAGATACGCAGTATTTT. Its translation is CASRGTAFTDTQYF.

This chain links TRBV30 with TRBJ1-2, with D uncertain. V lost 7 bases, J lost 5 bases, and 23 bases lay in between. Germline loops: CDR1 GTSNPN, CDR2 SVGIG (reference sequence). The CDR3 has 15 amino acids. CDR3 nucleotides: TGTGCCTCCCTCTTGGTGAGGCGGGCCCTTTATGGCTACACCTTC. Amino acid sequence: CASLLVRRALYGYTF.

J is TRBJ1-5 and V is TRBV27; 7 nucleotides match TRBD1. This CDR3 region has 15 residues. The V segment lost 2 bases and the J segment 6 bases; nucleotides outside the gene matches: 7. The V gene's germline CDR1 is MNHEY and CDR2 SMNVEV (reference sequence). The DNA of the CDR3 is TGTGCCAGCAGTTTAAGTCCAGGGGGGTTTCAGCCCCAGCATTTT. Residues: CASSLSPGGFQPQHF.

This clone has a handful of counts. The rearrangement links TRBV29-1 to TRBJ1-3; D gene ambiguous. Germline V gene lookup returns CDR1 SQVTM and CDR2 ANQGSEA. This CDR3 comprises 12 residues. The V and J ends lost 7 bases and 0 bases respectively, with 7 bases between them. The CDR3 reads CSGANSGNTIYF. The CDR3 bases are TGCAGCGGGGCGAACTCTGGAAACACCATATATTTT.

The J gene is TRBJ1-1, the V gene TRBV5-1; D call uncertain. Between the trimmed V and J ends, which lost 0 bases and 1 base, there was a span of 7 bases. Germline lookup yields CDR1 SGHRS and CDR2 YFSETQ. The CDR3 spans 14 residues. The CDR3 DNA follows: TGCGCCAGCAGCTTGGATCTATCGAACACTGAAGCTTTCTTT. This gives the protein CASSLDLSNTEAFF.